A single sample gave rise to the 10 T cell receptor beta chains below, sequenced in a study of T cell clusters in autoimmune cytopenias. TRB was amplified from around 0.25 ug of peripheral blood genomic DNA per sample. Multiplex touch-down PCR amplified TRB using TRB-A and TRB-B pools in one tube. TCRdb reanalyzed the multiplex PCR reads, giving one entry per CDR3 protein sequence and no DNA. This table lists roughly 6,800 distinct CDR3 sequences. This sample was also put to use in a study of T cell repertoires in aging, cancer and after chemotherapy.

The sample consisted of peripheral blood. The receptors were sampled from a human donor in good health.

This chain joins TRBV19 and TRBJ1-1; the D call of TRBD1 rests on TCRdb alone, since no DNA is present to check it. In germline, CDR1 is LNHDA, CDR2 SQIVND (reference sequence). The CDR3 loop spans 12 amino acids. CDR3 residues: CASKDRHTEAFF.

The V gene is TRBV11-1, the J gene TRBJ2-1; TCRdb lists TRBD2, though no DNA is available to test this call. CDR1 and CDR2 (germline): SGHAT, FQDESV (reference sequence). This CDR3 has 23 residues. The CDR3 loop reads CASSLGRKLLSSGGGILYNEQFF.

The J gene is TRBJ1-5, the V gene TRBV18; TCRdb picks TRBD1, but there is no DNA to check that call. The germline V gene has CDR1 KGHSH and CDR2 LQKENI. CDR3 length: 15 residues. This chain's CDR3 is CASSRGQNRNQPQHF.

The J gene is TRBJ1-1, the V gene TRBV5-6; TCRdb selects TRBD1, and the lack of DNA leaves this call unchecked. Germline CDR1 and CDR2: SGHDT and YYEEEE. The CDR3 spans 14 residues. CDR3 in amino acids: CASSLGQGATEAFF.

This clonotype is deemed medium-sized by its frequency. The rearrangement joins TRBV29-1 to TRBJ2-5; no DNA is available, so the TRBD1 call from TCRdb remains unchecked. Germline CDR1 is SQVTM and CDR2 is ANQGSEA. The CDR3 covers 12 residues. This CDR3 reads CSVVSQGQTQYF.

By frequency, this clonotype registers medium-sized. The chain employs TRBV6-5 and TRBJ1-4; TCRdb selects TRBD1, and the lack of DNA leaves this call unchecked. The V gene's germline CDR1 is MNHEY and CDR2 SVGAGI. The CDR3 spans 15 residues. CDR3 amino acids: CASSYGAATNEKLFF.

The chain uses TRBV5-1 and TRBJ2-3; checking the TCRdb D call of TRBD1 is not possible without DNA. The CDR3 spans 15 residues. CDR1 is SGHRS, CDR2 YFSETQ, per germline. The CDR3 sequence is CASAEGQVGTDTQYF.

The chain has TRBV6-5 and TRBJ1-6; TCRdb picks TRBD1, but there is no DNA to check that call. CDR1 and CDR2 (germline): MNHEY, SVGAGI. CDR3 length: 17 residues. This CDR3 is CASSTFGGTRGNSPLHF.

This chain joins TRBV13 and TRBJ1-4; TCRdb outputs TRBD1, but without DNA this stays unchecked. The V gene's germline CDR1 is PRHDT and CDR2 FYEKMQ (reference sequence). This CDR3 is 15 amino acids long. The CDR3 region is CASSYRQGGNEKLFF.

The CDR3 region is CASSIRLNNEQFF. This rearrangement joins TRBV19 to TRBJ2-1. CDR3 length: 13 residues. CDR1 and CDR2 from the germline V gene are LNHDA and SQIVND (reference sequence).